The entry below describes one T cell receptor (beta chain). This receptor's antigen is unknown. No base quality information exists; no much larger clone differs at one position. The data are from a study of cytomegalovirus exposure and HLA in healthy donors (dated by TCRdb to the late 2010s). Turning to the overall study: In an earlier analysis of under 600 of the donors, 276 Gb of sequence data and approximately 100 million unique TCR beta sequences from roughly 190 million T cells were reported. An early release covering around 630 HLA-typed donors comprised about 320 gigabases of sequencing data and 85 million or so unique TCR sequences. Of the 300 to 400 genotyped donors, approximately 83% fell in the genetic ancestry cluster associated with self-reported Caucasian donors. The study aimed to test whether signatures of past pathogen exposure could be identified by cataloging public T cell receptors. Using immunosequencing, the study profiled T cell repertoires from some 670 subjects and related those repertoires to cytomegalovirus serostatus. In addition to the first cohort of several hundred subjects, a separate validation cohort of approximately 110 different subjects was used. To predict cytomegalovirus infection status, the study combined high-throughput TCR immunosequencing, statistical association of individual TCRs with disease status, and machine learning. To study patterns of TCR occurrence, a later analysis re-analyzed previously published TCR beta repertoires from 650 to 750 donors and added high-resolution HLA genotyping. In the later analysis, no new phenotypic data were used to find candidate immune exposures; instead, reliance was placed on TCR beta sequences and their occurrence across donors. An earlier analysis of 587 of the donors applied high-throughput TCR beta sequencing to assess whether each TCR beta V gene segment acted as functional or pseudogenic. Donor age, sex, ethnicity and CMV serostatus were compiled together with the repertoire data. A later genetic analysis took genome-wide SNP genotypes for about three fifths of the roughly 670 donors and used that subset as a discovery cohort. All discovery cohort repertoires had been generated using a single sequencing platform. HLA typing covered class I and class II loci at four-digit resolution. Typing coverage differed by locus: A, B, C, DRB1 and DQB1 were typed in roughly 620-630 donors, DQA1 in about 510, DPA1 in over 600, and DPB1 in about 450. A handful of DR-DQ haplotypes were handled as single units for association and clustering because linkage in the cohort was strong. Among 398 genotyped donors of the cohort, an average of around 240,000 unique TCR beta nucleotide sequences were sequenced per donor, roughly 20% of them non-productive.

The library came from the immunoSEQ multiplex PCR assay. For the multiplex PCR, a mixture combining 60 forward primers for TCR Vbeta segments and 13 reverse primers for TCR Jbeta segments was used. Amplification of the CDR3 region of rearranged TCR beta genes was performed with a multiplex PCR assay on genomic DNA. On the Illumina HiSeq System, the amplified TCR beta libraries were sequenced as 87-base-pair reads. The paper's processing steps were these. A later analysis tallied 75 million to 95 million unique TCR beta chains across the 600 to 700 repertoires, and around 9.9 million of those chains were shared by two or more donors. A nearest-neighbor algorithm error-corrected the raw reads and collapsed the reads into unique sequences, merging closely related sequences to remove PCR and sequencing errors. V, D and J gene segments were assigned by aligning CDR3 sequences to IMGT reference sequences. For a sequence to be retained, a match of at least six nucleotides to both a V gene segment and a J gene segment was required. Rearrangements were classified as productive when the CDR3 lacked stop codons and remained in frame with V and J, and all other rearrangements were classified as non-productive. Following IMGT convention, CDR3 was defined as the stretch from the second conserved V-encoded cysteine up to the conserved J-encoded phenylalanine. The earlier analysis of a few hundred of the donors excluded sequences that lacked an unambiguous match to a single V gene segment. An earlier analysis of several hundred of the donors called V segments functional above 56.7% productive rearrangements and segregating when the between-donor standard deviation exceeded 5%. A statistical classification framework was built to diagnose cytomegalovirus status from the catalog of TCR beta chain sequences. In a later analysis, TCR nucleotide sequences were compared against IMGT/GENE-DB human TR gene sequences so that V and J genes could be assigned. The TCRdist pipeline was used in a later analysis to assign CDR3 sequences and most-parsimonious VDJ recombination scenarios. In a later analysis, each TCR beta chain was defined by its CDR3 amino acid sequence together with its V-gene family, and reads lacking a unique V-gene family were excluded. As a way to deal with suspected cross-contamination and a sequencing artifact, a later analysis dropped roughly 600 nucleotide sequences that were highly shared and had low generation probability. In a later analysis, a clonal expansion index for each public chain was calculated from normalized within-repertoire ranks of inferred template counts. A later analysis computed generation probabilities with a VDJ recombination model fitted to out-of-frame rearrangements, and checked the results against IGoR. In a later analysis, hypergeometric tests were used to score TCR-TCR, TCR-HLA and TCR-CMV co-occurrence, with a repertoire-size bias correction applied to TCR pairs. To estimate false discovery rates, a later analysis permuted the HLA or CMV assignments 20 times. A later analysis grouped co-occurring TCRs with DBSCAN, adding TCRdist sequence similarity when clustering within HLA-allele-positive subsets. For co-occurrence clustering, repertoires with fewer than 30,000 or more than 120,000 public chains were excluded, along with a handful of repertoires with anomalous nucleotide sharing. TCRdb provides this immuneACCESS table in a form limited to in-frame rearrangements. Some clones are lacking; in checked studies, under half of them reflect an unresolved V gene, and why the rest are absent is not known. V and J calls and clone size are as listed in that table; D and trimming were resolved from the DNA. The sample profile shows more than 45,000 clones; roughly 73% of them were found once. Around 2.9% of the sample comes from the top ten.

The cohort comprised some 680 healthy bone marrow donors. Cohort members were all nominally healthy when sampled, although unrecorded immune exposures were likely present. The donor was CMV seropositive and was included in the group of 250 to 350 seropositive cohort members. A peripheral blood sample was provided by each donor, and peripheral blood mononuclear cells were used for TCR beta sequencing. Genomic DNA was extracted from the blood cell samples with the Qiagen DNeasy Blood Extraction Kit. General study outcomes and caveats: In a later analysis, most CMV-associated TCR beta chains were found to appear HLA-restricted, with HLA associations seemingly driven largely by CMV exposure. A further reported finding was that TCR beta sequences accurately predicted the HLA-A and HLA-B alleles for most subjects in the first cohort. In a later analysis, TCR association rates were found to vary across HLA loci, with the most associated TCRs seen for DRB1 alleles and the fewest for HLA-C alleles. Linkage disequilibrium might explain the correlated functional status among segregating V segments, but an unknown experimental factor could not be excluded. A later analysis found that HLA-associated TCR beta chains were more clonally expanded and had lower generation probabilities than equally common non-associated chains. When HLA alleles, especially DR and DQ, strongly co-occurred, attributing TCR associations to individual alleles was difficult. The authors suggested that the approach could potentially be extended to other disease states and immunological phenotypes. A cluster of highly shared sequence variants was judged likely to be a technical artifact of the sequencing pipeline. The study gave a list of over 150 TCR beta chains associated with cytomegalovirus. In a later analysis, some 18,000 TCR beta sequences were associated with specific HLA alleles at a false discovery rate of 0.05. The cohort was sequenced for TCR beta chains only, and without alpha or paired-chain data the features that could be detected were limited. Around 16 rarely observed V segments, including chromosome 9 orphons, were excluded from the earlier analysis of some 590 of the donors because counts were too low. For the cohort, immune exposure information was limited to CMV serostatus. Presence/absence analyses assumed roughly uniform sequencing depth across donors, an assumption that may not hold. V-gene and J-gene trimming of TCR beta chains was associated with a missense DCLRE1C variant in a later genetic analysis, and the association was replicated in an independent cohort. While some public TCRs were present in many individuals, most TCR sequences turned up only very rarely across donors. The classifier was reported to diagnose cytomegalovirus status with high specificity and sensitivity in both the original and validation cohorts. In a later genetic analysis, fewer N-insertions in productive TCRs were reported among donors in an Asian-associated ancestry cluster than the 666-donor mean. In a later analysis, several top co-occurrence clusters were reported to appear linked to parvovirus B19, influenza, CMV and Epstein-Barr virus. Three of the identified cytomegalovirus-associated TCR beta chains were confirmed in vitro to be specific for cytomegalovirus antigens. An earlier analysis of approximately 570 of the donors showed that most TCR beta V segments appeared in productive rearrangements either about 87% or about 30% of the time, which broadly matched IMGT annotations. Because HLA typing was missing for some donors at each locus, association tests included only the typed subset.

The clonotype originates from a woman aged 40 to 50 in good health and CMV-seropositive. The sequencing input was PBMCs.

The CDR3 amino acid sequence is: CASSPGRANYGYTF. The nucleotide sequence is given as TGTGCCAGCAGCCCCGGGAGAGCTAACTATGGCTACACCTTC. The V gene is TRBV7-2 and the J gene is TRBJ1-2; the D gene identity is not certain. V is cut by 5 bases and J by 0 bases, and the space between the germline ends is 10 bases. CDR1 and CDR2, per the germline V gene, are SGHTA and FQGNSA. Measured from the cysteine to the phenylalanine, the CDR3 is 14 residues long. Of the read, only the CDR3 DNA is kept; its 42 bases are in frame from base 1.